These 23 T cell receptor beta chains came from one sample sequenced in a study of CD8+CD57+ T cells in acquired aplastic anemia. The template used for profiling TCR beta VDJ and CDR3 was genomic DNA. TCRdb redid the calling of the reads with MiXCR, one entry per CDR3 protein. Of a few hundred thousand distinct CDR3 sequences listed, approximately 57% were seen once; the top ten hold over 25%. The sequencing sample was made of sorted CD4+, CD8+, or CD8+CD57+ T cells (not recorded which) from PBMCs. The receptors were gathered from a human donor in good health.

This clonotype has ten or more counts. The CDR3 reads CASSQDYEGLYTEAFF. The CDR3 DNA is TGCGCCAGCAGCCAAGATTACGAGGGGCTTTACACTGAAGCTTTCTTT. The chain couples TRBV4-3 to TRBJ1-1; tentatively, D is TRBD1 (5 bases). This CDR3 is built from 16 residues. Deletions cut 0 bases from V and 3 bases from J, with 14 bases between. The germline V gene encodes CDR1 LGHNA and CDR2 YSLEER.

This rearrangement joins TRBV7-3 to TRBJ2-7; maybe TRBD1 (7 bases). The V gene lost 3 bases and the J gene lost 1 base, with 13 bases spanning the gap. The CDR3 contains 15 residues. Germline V gene lookup returns CDR1 SGHTA and CDR2 FQGTGA. CDR3 nucleotide sequence: TGTGCCAGCAGCTTCCGACAGGGACTTTCCTACGAGCAGTACTTC. Amino acids: CASSFRQGLSYEQYF.

This chain joins TRBV27 and TRBJ2-7; possibly TRBD1 for D (6 bases). V dropped 3 bases and J dropped 2 bases, with 14 bases sitting between them. Germline loops: CDR1 MNHEY, CDR2 SMNVEV (reference sequence). The CDR3 runs to 15 residues. The CDR3 loop reads CASSFSGGETYEQYF. The CDR3 DNA is TGTGCCAGCAGTTTTTCTGGGGGCGAGACCTACGAGCAGTACTTC.

This clonotype was detected a few times. The chain uses TRBV20-1 and TRBJ2-7, with D perhaps being TRBD1 or TRBD2 (6 bases each). The CDR3 extends over 12 amino acids. V lost 3 bases and J lost 3, with 9 bases in between. Germline V gene data show CDR1 as DFQATT and CDR2 as SNEGSKA (reference sequence). The CDR3 is CSARRGDYEQYF. CDR3 sequence (DNA): TGCAGTGCTAGGAGGGGGGACTACGAGCAGTACTTC.

This sequence joins TRBV15 and TRBJ2-2; D unresolved. Germline CDR1 and CDR2: LNHNV and YYDKDF (reference sequence). Trimming stripped 10 bases from V and 6 bases from J, with 18 bases between. The CDR3 contains 14 residues. CDR3 DNA: TGTGCCAGCAGTTATAAGGGATTCGCCGGGGAGCTGTTTTTT. The encoded protein is CASSYKGFAGELFF.

The gene calls are TRBV2 and TRBJ1-3, with 9 bases matching TRBD1. This CDR3 has 14 amino acids. Germline-derived CDR1 and CDR2 are SNHLY and FYNNEI. V was clipped by 6 bases and J by 2 bases; unmatched bases: 2. The CDR3 DNA is TGTGCCAGCAGGGACAGGGGTACTGGAAACACCATATATTTT. This gives the protein CASRDRGTGNTIYF.

Notes on this clonotype: A much larger clonotype is one base distant, so this may be a read error. V gene TRBV4-1 combines with J gene TRBJ2-1; 9 positions match TRBD2. From germline, CDR1 is MGHRA and CDR2 YSYEKL. V lost 2 bases and J lost 9; bases outside the gene matches: 11. CDR3 length equals 16 residues. The CDR3 bases are TGCGCCAGCAGCCAATCGCCGGGACTAGCCCTGAGTGAGCAGTTCTTC. Translation gives CASSQSPGLALSEQFF.

This clonotype was counted a few times. The chain joins TRBV5-1 to TRBJ2-7, with 9 positions matching TRBD1. CDR1 is SGHRS, CDR2 YFSETQ, per germline. The CDR3 extends over 15 amino acids. The V gene end was trimmed by 3 bases and the J gene end by 0 bases; junction bases not matched to a gene: 4. This CDR3 reads CASSSGQGVSYEQYF. The CDR3 DNA reads as TGCGCCAGCAGCTCGGGACAGGGCGTCTCCTACGAGCAGTACTTC.

This sequence joins TRBV20-1 and TRBJ2-7; possibly TRBD1 or TRBD2 for D (5 bases each). Trimming pared 0 bases from V and 0 bases from J, leaving 9 bases between. This CDR3 contains 14 residues. The germline V gene has CDR1 DFQATT and CDR2 SNEGSKA (reference sequence). The CDR3 sequence: CSARDRGYSYEQYF. The CDR3 coding sequence is TGCAGTGCTAGAGATCGGGGCTACTCCTACGAGCAGTACTTC.

V usage is TRBV15 and J usage is TRBJ2-1, with 8 bases lining up with TRBD1. The CDR3 spans 16 residues. The ends lost 1 base at V and 3 bases at J; junction bases unmatched: 5. CDR1 is LNHNV, CDR2 YYDKDF, per germline (reference sequence). Written as DNA, the CDR3 is TGTGCCACCAGCAGAGTTTCAGGGGGCGGCTACAATGAGCAGTTCTTC. Protein: CATSRVSGGGYNEQFF.

Only one count was recorded for this clonotype. The rearrangement links TRBV27 to TRBJ2-7, with 9 positions matching TRBD2. The CDR3 contains 14 residues. Per the germline V gene, CDR1 is MNHEY and CDR2 is SMNVEV (reference sequence). The ends lost 2 bases at V and 3 bases at J; junction bases unmatched: 2. CDR3 nucleotide sequence: TGTGCCAGCAGTTTAACGACTAGCGGCTACGAGCAGTACTTC. The encoded protein is CASSLTTSGYEQYF.

The gene calls are TRBV7-2 and TRBJ2-5, with D perhaps being TRBD1 or TRBD2 (5 bases each). V lost 8 bases and J lost 2, with 18 bases in between. The CDR3 extends over 15 amino acids. Germline V gives CDR1 SGHTA, CDR2 FQGNSA. CDR3 DNA sequence: TGTGCCAGCGGGACCGGGGCTTACGCTCAAGAGACCCAGTACTTC. This gives the protein CASGTGAYAQETQYF. The full variable domain, its missing parts supplied by reference TRBV7-2 and TRBJ2-5, is GAGVSQSPSNKVTEKGKDVELRCDPISGHTALYWYRQSLGQGLEFLIYFQGNSAPDKSGLPSDRFSAERTGGSVSTLTIQRTQQEDSAVYLCASGTGAYAQETQYFGPGTRLLVL.

There are many counts of this clonotype. The chain links TRBV4-2 to TRBJ2-2; no clear D gene. The CDR3 loop spans 11 amino acids. Germline loops: CDR1 LGHNA, CDR2 YNFKEQ. V was cut by 1 base and J by 7 bases, with 1 base left in between. The CDR3 coding sequence is TGTGCCAGCAGCCAAGGCGGGGAGCTGTTTTTT. As protein: CASSQGGELFF.

This sequence joins TRBV20-1 and TRBJ2-7; D ambiguous. The CDR3 is 10 residues long. Looked up from germline, CDR1 is DFQATT and CDR2 is SNEGSKA (reference sequence). The V end was cut by 4 bases, the J end by 3 bases, with 4 bases between. This CDR3 is CSANHYEQYF. In DNA, the CDR3 is TGCAGTGCTAACCACTACGAGCAGTACTTC.

There are a few counts of this clonotype. V is TRBV7-9 and J is TRBJ2-7; a weak D match, TRBD1 (6 bases). CDR3 length: 13 amino acids. The V gene's germline CDR1 is SEHNR and CDR2 FQNEAQ (reference sequence). V gave up 9 bases and J gave up 0 bases, with 12 bases separating them. The CDR3 protein is CASGGGISYEQYF. In DNA, the CDR3 is TGTGCCAGTGGGGGCGGAATCTCCTACGAGCAGTACTTC. The entire variable domain, with the rest obtained from reference TRBV7-9 and TRBJ2-7, is as follows: DTGVSQNPRHKITKRGQNVTFRCDPISEHNRLYWYRQTLGQGPEFLTYFQNEAQLEKSRLLSDRFSAERPKGSFSTLEIQRTEQGDSAMYLCASGGGISYEQYFGPGTRLTVT.

This clonotype was counted between two and nine times. An end of the junction does not agree with germline; a read error may underlie this. The chain is built from TRBV7-7 and TRBJ2-2; D not certain. The CDR3 spans 12 residues. Germline V gene data show CDR1 as SSHAT and CDR2 as FNYEAQ (reference sequence). In DNA form, the CDR3 reads TGTGCTAGCAGCCAGAGAACCGGGGAGCTGTTTTTT. It specifies CASSQRTGELFF. Using reference TRBV7-7 and TRBJ2-2 for the parts outside the CDR3, the full variable domain is GAGVSQSPRYKVTKRGQDVTLRCDPISSHATLYWYQQALGQGPEFLTYFNYEAQPDKSGLPSDRFSAERPEGSISTLTIQRTEQRDSAMYRCASSQRTGELFFGEGSRLTVL.

The chain joins TRBV6-5 to TRBJ2-5; D perhaps matches TRBD2 (7 bases). V lost 4 bases and J 4 bases, leaving 16 bases between the germline ends. The germline CDR1 and CDR2 sequences are MNHEY and SVGAGI. The CDR3 is 15 amino acids. CDR3 in amino acids: CASSSPVGGRETQYF. In DNA form, the CDR3 reads TGTGCCAGCAGTTCCCCCGTGGGGGGGCGAGAGACCCAGTACTTC.

The rearrangement links TRBV2 to TRBJ1-1; 7 nucleotides match TRBD1. This CDR3 region has 16 residues. From germline, CDR1 is SNHLY and CDR2 FYNNEI. The V gene end was trimmed by 3 bases and the J gene end by 1 base; junction bases not matched to a gene: 8. This CDR3 is CASSDGRGLTNTEAFF. The CDR3, as DNA: TGTGCCAGCAGTGACGGTAGGGGGCTTACGAACACTGAAGCTTTCTTT.

The CDR3 coding sequence is TGTGCCACCAGCAGAGATCGGGAAGCGGCGGTCTATAATTCACCCCTCCACTTT. Amino acids: CATSRDREAAVYNSPLHF. This sequence joins TRBV15 and TRBJ1-6; D remains ambiguous. CDR1 and CDR2 (germline): LNHNV, YYDKDF (reference sequence). V lost 0 bases and J 3 bases, leaving 15 bases between the germline ends. The CDR3 length is 18 residues.

There are a few counts of this clonotype. J is TRBJ2-7 and V is TRBV6-2 or TRBV6-3, with TRBD1 matching 9 bases. V gave up 2 bases and J gave up 6 bases; unmatched junction bases: 5. Germline-derived CDR1 and CDR2 are MNHEY and SVGEGT. There are 14 residues in the CDR3. The CDR3 DNA follows: TGTGCCAGCAGTTACGGACCGACAGGGGGCGAGCAGTACTTC. Amino acid sequence: CASSYGPTGGEQYF.

The rearrangement uses TRBV2 and TRBJ1-3, with D tentatively TRBD1 (5 bases). V lost 4 bases and J 9 bases, leaving 7 bases between the germline ends. Per germline, CDR1 SNHLY and CDR2 FYNNEI. CDR3 length: 11 amino acids. The CDR3 spells CASSGGTTIYF. In nucleotides, the CDR3 is TGTGCCAGCAGTGGGGGCACCACCATATATTTT.

This clonotype has only one observation. The chain is built from TRBV10-2 and TRBJ2-3, with D uncertain. The CDR3 length is 14 residues. Trimming shortened V by 5 bases and J by 0 bases, and 9 bases separated the two germline ends. Germline loops: CDR1 WSHSY, CDR2 SAAADI. The CDR3 bases are TGCGCCAGCAGTTTCCCGACCAGCACAGATACGCAGTATTTT. It encodes CASSFPTSTDTQYF.

Turning to this clonotype: Germline and junction disagree at one end, which may indicate a read error. J is TRBJ2-1 and V is TRBV19; D may be TRBD2 (6 bases). The CDR3 extends over 15 amino acids. Germline CDR1 LNHDA, CDR2 SQIVND (reference sequence). The CDR3 is CASSPTGLLYNGQFF. CDR3 sequence (DNA): TGTGCCAGTAGTCCTACGGGACTCTTATACAATGGGCAGTTCTTC.